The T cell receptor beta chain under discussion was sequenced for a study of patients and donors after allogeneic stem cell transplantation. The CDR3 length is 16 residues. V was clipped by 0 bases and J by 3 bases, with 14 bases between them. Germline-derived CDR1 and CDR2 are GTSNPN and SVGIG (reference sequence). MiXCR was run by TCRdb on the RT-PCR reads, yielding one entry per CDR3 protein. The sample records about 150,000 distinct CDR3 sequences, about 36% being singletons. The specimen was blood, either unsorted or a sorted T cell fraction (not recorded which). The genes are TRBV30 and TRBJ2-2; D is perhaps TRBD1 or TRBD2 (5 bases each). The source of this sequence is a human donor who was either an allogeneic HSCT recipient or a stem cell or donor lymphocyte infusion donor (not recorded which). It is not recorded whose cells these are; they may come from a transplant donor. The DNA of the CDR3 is TGTGCCTGGAGTGTGGGTTGGCAGGGAGACACCGGGGAGCTGTTTTTT. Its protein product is CAWSVGWQGDTGELFF.